This T cell receptor (beta chain) is drawn from a study of T cells in Graves' hyperthyroidism and ophthalmopathy. Turning to the study itself: Specimen type is peripheral blood, collected at initial diagnosis prior to any treatment. Study-level findings and limits: In blood, most of the thyroid clonotypes expanded above 0.001 were also present.

This clonotype appeared many times. Its antigen is undetermined. What was amplified from RNA transcripts were TCR beta CDR3 regions. TCR CDR3 underwent first-round RT-PCR with the HTBI primer set. MiXCR, run by TCRdb on the multiplex PCR reads, gives a single entry per CDR3 protein. The data contain about 500,000 distinct CDR3 sequences, around 16% of them singletons. The CDR3 has 13 amino acids. V lost 1 base and J lost 6, with 6 bases in between. Germline V gene lookup returns CDR1 LGHDT and CDR2 YNNKEL (reference sequence). A Clinical Activity Score of at least 3, a NOSPECS grade of at least 4 and a duration under 3 months were recorded in the ophthalmopathy patients.

Input material: blood. This rearrangement joins TRBV3-1 to TRBJ2-2; D not certain. The TCR was taken from a woman aged 25 to 39 with Graves' ophthalmopathy. CDR3 nucleotide sequence: TGTGCCAGCAGCCAAGTTAAGGCCGGGGAGCTGTTTTTT. It encodes CASSQVKAGELFF. The whole variable domain, remainder taken from reference TRBV3-1 and TRBJ2-2, is DTAVSQTPKYLVTQMGNDKSIKCEQNLGHDTMYWYKQDSKKFLKIMFSYNNKELIINETVPNRFSPKSPDKAHLNLHINSLELGDSAVYFCASSQVKAGELFFGEGSRLTVL.